These 20 T cell receptor beta chains were all obtained from the same sample, sequenced in a study of T-cell memory formation after mild COVID-19. One entry per CDR3 protein results from TCRdb running MiXCR on the 5' RACE reads. The table has about 210,000 distinct CDR3 sequences, roughly 10% seen once; the top ten hold around 3.3%. Input material: PBMCs or a T cell subset sorted from them (not recorded which). The source of these receptors is a young man who had mild COVID-19 (a few samples of this study predate the infection). Cell type and time point are not known.

The chain combines TRBV7-9 with TRBJ2-7; the D gene could be TRBD1 or TRBD2 (5 bases each). The CDR3 consists of 14 residues. Germline V gene lookup returns CDR1 SEHNR and CDR2 FQNEAQ (reference sequence). Trimming took off 1 base at V and 6 bases at J, with 13 bases between the two ends. CDR3 sequence (DNA): TGTGCCAGCAGCTTAGAACTCTCGGGGCTCGAGCAGTACTTC. This translates into CASSLELSGLEQYF. Variable domain in full (rest from reference TRBV7-9 and TRBJ2-7): DTGVSQNPRHKITKRGQNVTFRCDPISEHNRLYWYRQTLGQGPEFLTYFQNEAQLEKSRLLSDRFSAERPKGSFSTLEIQRTEQGDSAMYLCASSLELSGLEQYFGPGTRLTVT.

The chain has TRBV3-1 and TRBJ2-3, with D perhaps assigned TRBD1 or TRBD2 (5 bases each). Trimming took off 6 bases at V and 2 bases at J, with 12 bases between the two ends. Germline lookup yields CDR1 LGHDT and CDR2 YNNKEL (reference sequence). The CDR3 covers 14 residues. The CDR3 coding sequence is TGTGCCAGCAGTCGGACTGGGGCCACAGATACGCAGTATTTT. Its protein is CASSRTGATDTQYF.

This clonotype was observed a handful of times. The chain uses TRBV29-1 and TRBJ2-3, with D tentatively TRBD2 (6 bases). Trimming pared 4 bases from V and 0 bases from J, leaving 11 bases between. Germline V gene data show CDR1 as SQVTM and CDR2 as ANQGSEA. CDR3 size: 14 residues. The CDR3 loop is CSVAEGTSTDTQYF. In DNA form, the CDR3 reads TGCAGCGTTGCAGAGGGGACTAGCACAGATACGCAGTATTTT.

The chain combines TRBV18 with TRBJ1-1; the D is unclear. CDR1 and CDR2 from the germline V gene are KGHSH and LQKENI. Trimming cost V 0 bases and J 7 bases, with 15 bases left between them. The CDR3 is made up of 15 amino acids. CDR3 sequence: CASSPPMGMVVEAFF. The CDR3 nucleotides are TGTGCCAGCTCACCACCGATGGGTATGGTAGTTGAAGCTTTCTTT.

V and J are TRBV6-5 and TRBJ2-7; 7 bases map to TRBD1. Looked up from germline, CDR1 is MNHEY and CDR2 is SVGAGI. V lost 0 bases to trimming and J lost 4 bases; unmatched junction nucleotides: 9. CDR3 length equals 16 residues. For the CDR3, the DNA is TGTGCCAGCAGTTACTCGTTGGGGACAGTCAGGTACGAGCAGTACTTC. This gives the protein CASSYSLGTVRYEQYF.

This clonotype appeared once. The chain links TRBV7-9 to TRBJ2-7; either TRBD1 or TRBD2 may fit D (5 bases each). V was shortened by 5 bases and J by 4 bases, with 15 bases between the two germline ends. CDR3 length: 14 amino acids. In germline, CDR1 is SEHNR, CDR2 FQNEAQ (reference sequence). The CDR3 region has the DNA TGTGCCAGCAGCCGGGGCAGAGATTCTTACGAGCAGTACGTC. Protein sequence: CASSRGRDSYEQYV.

This clonotype was found a few times. The chain employs TRBV5-1 and TRBJ1-4; unclear D gene. V lost 0 bases and J lost 7, with 13 bases in between. This CDR3 has 15 residues. Germline V lookup: CDR1 SGHRS, CDR2 YFSETQ. CDR3 DNA: TGCGCCAGCAGCTTGGCGTTTGGCCGCGGTGAAAAACTGTTTTTT. Amino acid sequence: CASSLAFGRGEKLFF.

This clonotype was counted between two and nine times. The J gene is TRBJ2-1, the V gene TRBV24-1; D ambiguous. The CDR3 is 15 amino acids. Germline CDR1 reads KGHDR; CDR2 reads SFDVKD. The V and J ends lost 4 bases and 0 bases respectively, with 9 bases between them. The CDR3, as DNA: TGTGCCACCAGTGACGGCAGCTACTCCTACAATGAGCAGTTCTTC. Translated: CATSDGSYSYNEQFF.

The chain carries TRBV29-1 and TRBJ2-3, with a weak D call TRBD2 (7 bases). The CDR3 covers 14 residues. Trimming stripped 6 bases from V and 5 bases from J, with 18 bases between. Looked up from germline, CDR1 is SQVTM and CDR2 is ANQGSEA. The DNA of the CDR3 is TGCAGCGTCGAGGGGGGGGGGCATGGAGATACGCAGTATTTT. Amino acid sequence: CSVEGGGHGDTQYF.

This clonotype showed up just once. This chain connects TRBV3-1 to TRBJ2-7; D uncertain. V shed 3 bases and J shed 3 bases, with 6 bases lying between them. Germline V gene sequence: CDR1 LGHDT, CDR2 YNNKEL (reference sequence). This CDR3 has 12 amino acids. The CDR3 reads CASSHRLYEQYF. For the CDR3, the DNA is TGTGCCAGCAGCCATAGACTCTACGAGCAGTACTTC.

The J gene is TRBJ2-4, the V gene TRBV12-3 or TRBV12-4, with D perhaps matching TRBD1 (5 bases). V was shortened by 1 base and J by 7 bases, with 17 bases between the two germline ends. This CDR3 is built from 16 residues. The CDR3 DNA follows: TGTGCCAGCAGTTTAGGGGGCGACTGGGCGAGGAACATTCAGTACTTC. Encoded protein: CASSLGGDWARNIQYF.

This clonotype was counted between two and nine times. The chain combines TRBV19 with TRBJ2-1, with a weak D call TRBD1 (5 bases). Trimming left V 3 bases short and J 0 bases short, with 12 bases between. Germline CDR1 LNHDA, CDR2 SQIVND (reference sequence). CDR3 length equals 16 residues. In DNA form, the CDR3 reads TGTGCCAGTAGTATTTTAGACAGCACCTCCTACAATGAGCAGTTCTTC. It codes for CASSILDSTSYNEQFF.

This clonotype has a count of ten or more. The chain uses TRBV12-3 or TRBV12-4 and TRBJ2-7; D gene uncertain. The CDR3 loop spans 12 amino acids. The V gene lost 0 bases and the J gene lost 6 bases, with 6 bases spanning the gap. DNA of the CDR3: TGTGCCAGCAGTTTAGCAGCCACCGAGCAGTACTTC. This codes for CASSLAATEQYF.

This clonotype has at least ten counts. V gene TRBV20-1 combines with J gene TRBJ2-1; D call uncertain. The germline gives CDR1 DFQATT, CDR2 SNEGSKA (reference sequence). V was cut by 6 bases and J by 3 bases, with 9 bases left in between. This CDR3 contains 12 residues. CDR3 DNA: TGCAGTGCCCGGCGGATCTACAATGAGCAGTTCTTC. It yields the protein CSARRIYNEQFF.

The V gene is TRBV24-1, the J gene TRBJ1-5, with D uncertain. V lost 7 bases to trimming and J lost 2 bases, with 8 bases between them. Germline V lookup: CDR1 KGHDR, CDR2 SFDVKD. This CDR3 is built from 13 residues. CDR3 sequence: CATSRKGNQPQHF. CDR3 nucleotide sequence: TGTGCCACCAGCCGTAAAGGCAATCAGCCCCAGCATTTT.

The V and J genes are TRBV7-2 and TRBJ1-1; TRBD1 matches 7 bases. Trimming at V came to 4 bases and at J to 4 bases, leaving 6 bases not matched to a gene. Germline values: CDR1 SGHTA, CDR2 FQGNSA. CDR3 length: 14 amino acids. CDR3 bases: TGTGCCAGCAGCTCACAGGGGACGGGCACTGAAGCTTTCTTT. Residues: CASSSQGTGTEAFF.

This chain's CDR3 is CASSSPPYYEQYV. The CDR3 DNA sequence: TGTGCCAGCAGCTCGCCACCCTACTACGAGCAGTACGTC. The V and J genes are TRBV7-2 and TRBJ2-7, with unresolved D. Trimming shortened V by 4 bases and J by 3 bases, and 10 bases separated the two germline ends. The length of the CDR3 is 13 residues. Germline V gene sequence: CDR1 SGHTA, CDR2 FQGNSA.

This chain links TRBV9 with TRBJ2-3; 9 bases align to TRBD2. Germline trimming cut 0 bases from V and 4 bases from J; bases unmatched to any gene: 3. The CDR3 runs to 15 residues. Germline V gene lookup returns CDR1 SGDLS and CDR2 YYNGEE. DNA of the CDR3: TGTGCCAGCAGCGTAGTGGCTAGCGGGGCAGATACGCAGTATTTT. It translates to CASSVVASGADTQYF. Drawing the rest from reference TRBV9 and TRBJ2-3, the complete variable domain is DSGVTQTPKHLITATGQRVTLRCSPRSGDLSVYWYQQSLDQGLQFLIQYYNGEERAKGNILERFSAQQFPDLHSELNLSSLELGDSALYFCASSVVASGADTQYFGPGTRLTVL.

This clonotype was observed a few times. The rearrangement joins TRBV6-2 or TRBV6-3 to TRBJ1-5, with D possibly matching TRBD1 (5 bases). The CDR3 is 13 amino acids. V lost 8 bases, J lost 5 bases, and 13 bases lay in between. Germline CDR1 MNHEY, CDR2 SVGEGT. Written as DNA, the CDR3 is TGTGCCAGCCGGCTGGGGGTGGATCAGCCCCAGCATTTT. Translated: CASRLGVDQPQHF.

The chain recombines TRBV3-1 with TRBJ1-1; D gene uncertain. CDR1 is LGHDT, CDR2 YNNKEL, per germline (reference sequence). There are 14 residues in the CDR3. V lost 1 base and J 2 bases, leaving 8 bases between the germline ends. The CDR3 DNA is TGTGCCAGCAGCCAAGTTCACTCTAACACTGAAGCTTTCTTT. This codes for CASSQVHSNTEAFF.